These T cell receptor beta chains were read from a single sample in a study of vaccination and CD4 T cells after COVID-19. TCRdb used MiXCR to reprocess the PCR reads, holding one entry per CDR3 protein. This table holds just under 30,000 distinct CDR3 sequences, around 49% found once. The specimen comprised CD4+ T cells from blood, sampled about 7 months after SARS-CoV-2 vaccination. These receptors originate from a human donor who had recovered from COVID-19. Each CDR3 is given with its conserved first and last residue. The order of the fields is D gene, V gene, clone size, J gene, CDR3 protein, CDR3 DNA. The D gene is left open where the match is weak. Rows give clone size only sometimes, using once, few, many, or a class for an expanded clone.

>TRBD2|TRBV7-2|.|TRBJ2-1
CASSPIGSGAYNEQFF
TGTGCCAGCAGCCCCATTGGCAGCGGGGCCTACAATGAGCAGTTCTTC
>TRBD1|TRBV6-5|.|TRBJ1-5
CASSWTGIGSNQPQHF
TGTGCCAGCAGTTGGACAGGGATAGGGAGCAATCAGCCCCAGCATTTT
>.|TRBV7-8|.|TRBJ2-6
CASTPPLRSSGANVLTF
TGTGCCAGCACCCCTCCATTACGAAGCTCTGGGGCCAACGTCCTGACTTTC
>TRBD1|TRBV6-1|.|TRBJ2-7
CASSRTGGEQYF
TGTGCCAGCAGTCGAACAGGGGGCGAGCAGTACTTC
>TRBD2|TRBV20-1|.|TRBJ2-1
CSAGRGGGNNEQFF
TGCAGTGCGGGCCGAGGCGGGGGAAACAATGAGCAGTTCTTC
>TRBD2|TRBV20-1|few|TRBJ2-7
CSAKRGTTEQYF
TGCAGTGCTAAACGCGGGACTACCGAGCAGTACTTC
>.|TRBV19|.|TRBJ1-5
CASSILSGRFSNQPQHF
TGTGCCAGTAGTATACTCTCAGGGAGGTTTAGCAATCAGCCCCAGCATTTT
>.|TRBV15|medium-sized|TRBJ2-6
CATSGADSYGAGANVLTF
TGTGCCACCAGCGGCGCGGACAGTTATGGAGCTGGGGCCAACGTCCTGACTTTC
>TRBD1|TRBV6-1|.|TRBJ1-2
CASSGRDRGRNGYTF
TGTGCCAGCAGTGGCCGGGACAGGGGGCGTAATGGCTACACCTTC
>TRBD2|TRBV5-4|.|TRBJ2-5
CASSWGTSGRGETQYF
TGTGCCAGCAGCTGGGGGACTAGCGGGAGGGGTGAGACCCAGTACTTC
>TRBD1|TRBV19|.|TRBJ2-3
CASSSGTDITDTQYF
TGTGCCAGTAGTTCCGGGACAGACATCACAGATACGCAGTATTTT
>TRBD1|TRBV7-2|few|TRBJ1-1
CASSSVYRDRVPEAFF
TGTGCCAGCAGCTCCGTCTACCGGGACAGGGTCCCTGAAGCTTTCTTT
>.|TRBV27|.|TRBJ2-7
CASSPRTTYEQYF
TGTGCCAGCAGTCCGCGGACCACCTACGAGCAGTACTTC
>TRBD1|TRBV7-9|few|TRBJ1-1
CASSLSRQGGRTEAFF
TGTGCCAGCAGCTTGAGTAGACAGGGAGGTCGGACTGAAGCTTTCTTT
>TRBD2|TRBV7-9|.|TRBJ2-3
CASSMIGTSGRNTDTQYF
TGTGCCAGCAGCATGATCGGGACTAGCGGGAGAAACACAGATACGCAGTATTTT
>TRBD2|TRBV7-8|.|TRBJ2-1
CASSGTSGVVNEQSF
TGTGCCAGCAGTGGGACTAGCGGGGTCGTCAATGAGCAGTCCTTC
>TRBD2|TRBV6-1|.|TRBJ2-1
CAIQRLAGVNEQFF
TGTGCCATCCAGCGGCTAGCGGGAGTCAATGAGCAGTTCTTC
>TRBD2|TRBV20-1|.|TRBJ2-1
CSARVPSGTSYNEQFF
TGCAGTGCTAGAGTCCCTAGCGGGACTTCCTACAATGAGCAGTTCTTC
>TRBD2|TRBV11-3|few|TRBJ2-1
CASSFTLAGGDNEQFF
TGTGCCAGCAGCTTCACCCTAGCGGGAGGTGACAATGAGCAGTTCTTC
>.|TRBV7-9|.|TRBJ2-1
CASSMEGLSYNEQFF
TGTGCCAGCAGCATGGAAGGGCTGTCCTACAATGAGCAGTTCTTC
>TRBD1|TRBV20-1|.|TRBJ2-1
CSAWSGDRGDEQFF
TGCAGTGCTTGGTCCGGGGACAGGGGAGATGAGCAGTTCTTC
>.|TRBV9|.|TRBJ2-2
CASGPSHGELFF
TGTGCCAGCGGGCCGTCCCACGGGGAGCTGTTTTTT
>TRBD1|TRBV20-1|.|TRBJ1-5
CSADRVGPDQPQHF
TGCAGTGCGGACAGGGTTGGTCCGGATCAGCCCCAGCATTTT
>TRBD2|TRBV20-1|.|TRBJ2-1
CSARGTSGRENEQFF
TGCAGTGCCAGGGGGACTAGCGGGAGGGAAAATGAGCAGTTCTTC
>.|TRBV7-2|.|TRBJ1-6
CASSMGSPLHF
TGTGCCAGCTCGATGGGTTCACCCCTCCACTTT
>.|TRBV27|.|TRBJ1-5
CASSRPGLNQPQHF
TGTGCCAGCAGTAGGCCCGGACTGAATCAGCCCCAGCATTTT
>TRBD2|TRBV7-2|.|TRBJ2-1
CASSPLAGSNEQFF
TGTGCCAGCAGCCCACTAGCGGGATCCAATGAGCAGTTCTTC
>.|TRBV6-1|.|TRBJ1-5
CASSLIRDGGSQPQHF
TGTGCCAGCAGTCTAATCCGGGACGGCGGTAGTCAGCCCCAGCATTTT
>TRBD2|TRBV4-3|medium-sized|TRBJ2-3
CASSHKLAGGADTQYF
TGCGCCAGCAGCCACAAACTAGCGGGAGGCGCAGATACGCAGTATTTT
>.|TRBV19|.|TRBJ1-6
CASSISTANSPLHF
TGTGCCAGTAGTATCTCTACAGCAAATTCACCCCTCCACTTT
>.|TRBV19|.|TRBJ2-1
CASTLRGGSYNEQFF
TGTGCCAGTACCCTGAGGGGTGGCTCCTACAATGAGCAGTTCTTC
>TRBD1|TRBV2|once|TRBJ1-6
CASSGGTGNSPLHF
TGTGCCAGCAGTGGGGGGACAGGGAATTCACCCCTCCACTTT
>.|TRBV5-1|.|TRBJ1-2
CASSLDSRSNYGYTF
TGCGCCAGCAGCTTGGACAGCAGGTCTAACTATGGCTACACCTTC
>TRBD1|TRBV7-2|.|TRBJ2-2
CASRRTGSASNGELFF
TGTGCCAGCAGGCGGACAGGGAGCGCTTCTAACGGGGAGCTGTTTTTT
>TRBD2|TRBV7-2|few|TRBJ2-7
CASSLGLAGAYEQYF
TGTGCCAGCAGCTTAGGACTAGCGGGGGCCTACGAGCAGTACTTC
>.|TRBV2|few|TRBJ2-7
CASSGLWTDEQYF
TGTGCCAGCAGTGGGCTATGGACTGACGAGCAGTACTTC
>TRBD1|TRBV27|.|TRBJ1-5
CASSPGQGNQPQHF
TGTGCCAGCAGTCCCGGACAGGGCAATCAGCCCCAGCATTTT
>TRBD2|TRBV28|.|TRBJ2-3
CASSHGLAGIVTDTQYF
TGTGCCAGCAGTCATGGACTAGCGGGAATAGTTACAGATACGCAGTATTTT
>TRBD1|TRBV7-2|.|TRBJ2-2
CASSLSIAGQGFTGELFF
TGTGCCAGCAGCTTGTCTATAGCAGGACAGGGGTTCACCGGGGAGCTGTTTTTT
>.|TRBV6-5|.|TRBJ1-6
CASSYSPWVALHF
TGTGCCAGCAGTTATAGCCCCTGGGTCGCCCTCCACTTT
>TRBD2|TRBV7-3|.|TRBJ2-3
CASSSLGGPGTDTQYF
TGTGCCAGCAGCTCTTTGGGAGGGCCCGGCACAGATACGCAGTATTTT
>.|TRBV27|.|TRBJ2-3
CASSLGTQISTDTQYF
TGTGCCAGCAGTTTAGGTACACAGATTAGCACAGATACGCAGTATTTT
>TRBD1|TRBV20-1|.|TRBJ1-2
CSAPGQSNYGYTF
TGCAGTGCACCGGGACAGTCTAACTATGGCTACACCTTC
>.|TRBV6-2/TRBV6-3|few|TRBJ1-2
CASSYRWAGNYGYTF
TGTGCCAGCAGTTACCGATGGGCAGGGAATTATGGCTACACCTTC
>.|TRBV2|few|TRBJ2-5
CASQDSRGGETQYF
TGTGCCAGCCAGGACAGCCGAGGGGGGGAGACCCAGTACTTC
>TRBD2|TRBV20-1|.|TRBJ2-3
CSARDLRRGKTDTQYF
TGCAGTGCTAGAGACCTTAGGCGGGGGAAAACAGATACGCAGTATTTT
>.|TRBV6-5|.|TRBJ2-3
CASSYGASMGPTDTQYF
TGTGCCAGCAGTTACGGGGCTAGCATGGGGCCCACAGATACGCAGTATTTT
>TRBD1|TRBV20-1|few|TRBJ2-2
CSASRDRGPGELFF
TGCAGTGCTTCCCGGGACAGGGGGCCCGGGGAGCTGTTTTTT
>.|TRBV6-6|.|TRBJ1-2
CASSPGTFYTF
TGTGCCAGCAGTCCCGGGACTTTTTACACCTTC
>TRBD2|TRBV20-1|once|TRBJ2-7
CSARDLGTSGSTTYEQYF
TGCAGTGCTAGAGACTTAGGGACTAGCGGGAGTACGACCTACGAGCAGTACTTC
>TRBD1|TRBV6-5|few|TRBJ2-1
CASSSGQGRGNEQFF
TGTGCCAGCAGTTCGGGACAGGGGAGAGGGAATGAGCAGTTCTTC